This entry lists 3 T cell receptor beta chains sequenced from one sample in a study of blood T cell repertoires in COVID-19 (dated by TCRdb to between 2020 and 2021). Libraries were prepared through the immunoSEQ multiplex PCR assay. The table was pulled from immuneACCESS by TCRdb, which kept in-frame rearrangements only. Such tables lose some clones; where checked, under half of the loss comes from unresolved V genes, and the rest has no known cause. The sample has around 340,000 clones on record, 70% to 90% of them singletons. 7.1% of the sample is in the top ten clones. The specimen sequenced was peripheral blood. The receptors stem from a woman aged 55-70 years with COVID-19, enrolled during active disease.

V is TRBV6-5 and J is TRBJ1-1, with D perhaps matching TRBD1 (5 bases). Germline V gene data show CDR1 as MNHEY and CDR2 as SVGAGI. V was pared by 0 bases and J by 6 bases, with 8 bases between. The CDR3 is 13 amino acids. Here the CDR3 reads CASSYSWGAEAFF. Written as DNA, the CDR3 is TGTGCCAGCAGTTACTCTTGGGGGGCTGAAGCTTTCTTT.

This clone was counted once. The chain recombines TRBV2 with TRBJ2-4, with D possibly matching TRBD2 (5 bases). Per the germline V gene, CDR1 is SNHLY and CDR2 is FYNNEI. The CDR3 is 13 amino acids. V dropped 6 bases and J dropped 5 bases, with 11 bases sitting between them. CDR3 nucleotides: TGTGCCAGCAGACCGACCGGGGAAAACATTCAGTACTTC. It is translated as CASRPTGENIQYF.

CDR3 sequence reads: CASSFRRIGGANDEQFF. In nucleotides, the CDR3 is TGTGCCAGCAGCTTCAGACGGATCGGCGGCGCAAACGATGAGCAGTTCTTC. The chain couples TRBV7-8 to TRBJ2-1, with D uncertain. Germline V gene data show CDR1 as SGHVS and CDR2 as FQNEAQ. V was pared by 3 bases and J by 8 bases, with 23 bases between. The length of the CDR3 is 17 residues.